Below are 21 T cell receptor beta chains sequenced from a single sample in a study of cytomegalovirus exposure and HLA in healthy donors. The study ran its PCR with 60 Vbeta and 13 Jbeta primers. The table came from immunoSEQ multiplex PCR; TCRdb's copy has only in-frame clones and leaves some out. Of 150,000 or so clones in the sample, 82% were seen once. The source material was PBMCs. These receptors were taken from a man between 18 and 29 years old in good health and CMV-seropositive.

This clone was seen more than once but under ten times. The chain joins TRBV2 to TRBJ2-2, with D maybe TRBD2 (5 bases). V lost 10 bases to trimming and J lost 0 bases, with 18 bases between them. The CDR3 runs to 16 residues. Germline loops: CDR1 SNHLY, CDR2 FYNNEI. The CDR3 loop is CATQPQADANTGELFF. DNA for the CDR3: TGTGCCACACAACCTCAAGCGGACGCGAACACCGGGGAGCTGTTTTTT.

The chain joins TRBV30 to TRBJ2-7, with 12 bases lining up with TRBD2. J was trimmed by 4 bases and V by 3 bases; bases with no gene match: 7. The CDR3 contains 15 residues. Germline lookup yields CDR1 GTSNPN and CDR2 SVGIG (reference sequence). The CDR3 DNA sequence: TGTGCCTGGAGACTAGCGGGAGGCCGGGAGTACGAGCAGTACTTC. Translating gives CAWRLAGGREYEQYF.

The rearrangement links TRBV27 to TRBJ2-7; TRBD1 matches at 7 bases. V trimming: 2 bases; J trimming: 3 bases; junction bases outside the gene matches: 4. This CDR3 has 14 amino acids. The germline gives CDR1 MNHEY, CDR2 SMNVEV (reference sequence). CDR3 nucleotide sequence: TGTGCCAGCAGTTTAAGACAGGGCCTCTACGAGCAGTACTTC. This codes for CASSLRQGLYEQYF.

The V call is TRBV2, the J call TRBJ2-3; TRBD2 might be the D (5 bases). There are 14 residues in the CDR3. Germline V gene data show CDR1 as SNHLY and CDR2 as FYNNEI. V was trimmed by 10 bases and J by 5 bases, leaving 19 bases between them. CDR3 protein: CATLDWGDRDTQYF. As DNA, the CDR3 is TGTGCCACCTTGGACTGGGGTGATAGAGATACGCAGTATTTT. Based on the CDR3 plus reference TRBV2 and TRBJ2-3, the full variable domain is EPEVTQTPSHQVTQMGQEVILRCVPISNHLYFYWYRQILGQKVEFLVSFYNNEISEKSEIFDDQFSVERPDGSNFTLKIRSTKLEDSAMYFCATLDWGDRDTQYFGPGTRLTVL.

The chain employs TRBV7-2 and TRBJ2-4; D perhaps matches TRBD1 (6 bases). This CDR3 has 14 residues. V was clipped by 1 base and J by 2 bases, with 6 bases between them. Germline V gene lookup returns CDR1 SGHTA and CDR2 FQGNSA. The CDR3 here is CASSLGGPKNIQYF. CDR3 coding DNA: TGTGCCAGCAGCTTAGGGGGGCCCAAAAACATTCAGTACTTC.

The CDR3 DNA sequence: TGTGCCTCCAAGGAGTACAACGAGCAGTACTTC. Translation: CASKEYNEQYF. The V and J genes are TRBV30 and TRBJ2-7; D gene ambiguous. Germline V gene sequence: CDR1 GTSNPN, CDR2 SVGIG (reference sequence). The CDR3 covers 11 residues. V gave up 7 bases and J gave up 5 bases, with 12 bases separating them.

The J gene is TRBJ2-7, the V gene TRBV28, with 9 positions matching TRBD1. J gave up 4 bases and V 3 bases, and 1 base lay outside the gene matches. Germline CDR1 MDHEN, CDR2 SYDVKM. CDR3 length: 13 amino acids. The CDR3 loop is CASSFDRGYEQYF. CDR3 nucleotide sequence: TGTGCCAGCAGTTTTGACAGGGGGTACGAGCAGTACTTC.

V is TRBV28 and J is TRBJ2-7; 7 bases fit TRBD1. V shed 7 bases, J shed 6 bases, and the junction held 9 bases outside the gene matches. CDR3 length equals 13 residues. Germline CDR1 reads MDHEN; CDR2 reads SYDVKM. Here the CDR3 reads CASTETGFGEQYF. CDR3 coding DNA: TGTGCCAGCACCGAGACAGGGTTTGGCGAGCAGTACTTC.

V and J are TRBV19 and TRBJ1-5; 10 bases fit TRBD1. Trimming removed 5 bases from V and 3 bases from J; junction bases left unmatched: 4. This CDR3 region has 15 residues. Germline V gives CDR1 LNHDA, CDR2 SQIVND (reference sequence). The CDR3, as DNA: TGTGCCAGTAGTGTGGACAGGGGGTTCAATCAGCCCCAGCATTTT. Residues: CASSVDRGFNQPQHF.

Here the CDR3 reads CASSESGEYETQYF. CDR3 sequence (DNA): TGTGCCAGCAGTGAGTCAGGGGAGTACGAGACCCAGTACTTC. This chain joins TRBV25-1 and TRBJ2-5, with D maybe TRBD1 (6 bases). Germline loops: CDR1 MGHDK, CDR2 SYGVNS. This CDR3 comprises 14 residues. Trimming took 3 bases from V and 5 from J, leaving 13 bases between them.

The genes are TRBV5-1 and TRBJ2-3, with 7 positions matching TRBD1. This CDR3 is 15 amino acids long. The trim removed 0 bases at V and 1 base at J, leaving 2 bases unmatched. Germline CDR1 and CDR2: SGHRS and YFSETQ. CDR3 DNA sequence: TGCGCCAGCAGCTTGGGACAGGGCGGCACAGATACGCAGTATTTT. This codes for CASSLGQGGTDTQYF.

The chain combines TRBV7-3 with TRBJ2-1, with D possibly being TRBD1 (5 bases). The CDR3 sequence is 14 residues long. Deletions cut 5 bases from V and 7 bases from J, with 15 bases between. The germline V gene has CDR1 SGHTA and CDR2 FQGTGA. In nucleotides, the CDR3 is TGTGCCAGCAGCCTGGACACGGTAATAAATGAGCAGTTCTTC. Encoded protein: CASSLDTVINEQFF.

The genes are TRBV27 and TRBJ1-4; D is possibly TRBD1 (5 bases). The ends were cut back, 4 bases at V and 8 bases at J, with 11 bases in the middle. The CDR3 runs 13 residues. CDR1 is MNHEY and CDR2 is SMNVEV in the germline V gene (reference sequence). The CDR3 spells CASSSRGREKLFF. As DNA, the CDR3 is TGTGCCAGCAGTTCCCGGGGGAGGGAAAAACTGTTTTTT.

The table lists this clone with a few counts. In the same sample, other DNA sequences code for this CDR3. The rearrangement links TRBV18 to TRBJ1-2; TRBD1 matches at 8 bases. The CDR3 length is 14 residues. Germline V CDR1 and CDR2: KGHSH, LQKENI. Trimming took 3 bases from V and 7 from J; bases not matched to a gene: 7. The CDR3 loop is CASSPAETGVGYTF. CDR3 nucleotides: TGTGCCAGCTCACCCGCCGAGACAGGGGTTGGCTACACCTTC.

This rearrangement joins TRBV27 to TRBJ2-3; weak D call: TRBD2 (6 bases). CDR1 MNHEY and CDR2 SMNVEV come from the germline V gene (reference sequence). Trimming shortened V by 4 bases and J by 4 bases, and 15 bases separated the two germline ends. This CDR3 spans 15 amino acids. CDR3 sequence reads: CASSYQGGTADTQYF. The CDR3 DNA reads as TGTGCCAGCAGTTACCAAGGCGGGACGGCAGATACGCAGTATTTT.

Only a few counts were recorded for this clone. The rearrangement joins TRBV30 to TRBJ2-5; a weak D match, TRBD1 (6 bases). CDR1 and CDR2 from the germline V gene are GTSNPN and SVGIG (reference sequence). The germline V and J ends were trimmed by 2 bases and 4 bases, with 11 bases remaining between them. The CDR3 has 13 residues. CDR3 amino acids: CAWSTGRGETQYF. For the CDR3, the DNA is TGTGCCTGGAGTACGGGCAGGGGAGAGACCCAGTACTTC.

The chain combines TRBV2 with TRBJ2-4, with TRBD2 matching 7 bases. Germline loops: CDR1 SNHLY, CDR2 FYNNEI. After removal of 8 bases from V and 6 bases from J, the junction contained 7 bases not matched to a gene. The CDR3 consists of 13 residues. CDR3 protein: CASRGEGRNIQYF. CDR3 in DNA: TGTGCCAGCCGGGGGGAAGGGAGAAACATTCAGTACTTC.

The V call is TRBV9, the J call TRBJ2-2; weak D call: TRBD2 (5 bases). Trimming left V 4 bases short and J 4 bases short, with 11 bases between. Germline CDR1 is SGDLS and CDR2 is YYNGEE. CDR3 length: 14 residues. This CDR3 reads CASSFTGSTGELFF. The CDR3 DNA follows: TGTGCCAGCAGCTTTACGGGAAGCACCGGGGAGCTGTTTTTT.

The chain is built from TRBV29-1 and TRBJ2-1; 10 positions agree with TRBD2. Unmatched junction bases numbered 12, after V lost 2 bases and J lost 8 bases. CDR1 and CDR2 (germline): SQVTM, ANQGSEA. The CDR3 sequence is 16 residues long. The CDR3 reads CSVENPSSGSFYEQFF. The CDR3 region has the DNA TGCAGCGTTGAAAATCCTTCTAGCGGGAGTTTCTATGAGCAGTTCTTC.

This chain connects TRBV1 to TRBJ2-7; the table names TRBD2, a call not compared with the DNA. TRBV1 is assigned pseudogene status. CDR3 length: 17 residues. The CDR3 bases are TGCACCAGCAGCCAATCACGGCTAGCGGGATGCTTCTACGAGCAGTACTTC. Protein product: CTSSQSRLAGCFYEQYF.

The chain employs TRBV7-9 and TRBJ2-1, with 14 bases lining up with TRBD2. The CDR3 contains 17 residues. From germline, CDR1 is SEHNR and CDR2 FQNEAQ (reference sequence). The V gene end was trimmed by 4 bases and the J gene end by 7 bases; junction bases not matched to a gene: 9. CDR3 DNA: TGTGCCAGCAGCTCCGGGACTAGCGGGAGCCTTGGAAATGAGCAGTTCTTC. Its translation: CASSSGTSGSLGNEQFF.